A single sample gave rise to the 8 T cell receptor beta chains below, sequenced in a study of beta chain features in type 1 diabetes. These receptors are not linked to any known antigen. Overall study findings and caveats: Shorter TCRB CDR3s, moderately but significantly so, marked every one of the four CD4+ subsets in Type 1 diabetes patients.

Expressed TCRB transcripts were sequenced after all isolated RNA was converted to cDNA. Sequenced by immunoSEQ multiplex PCR; TCRdb stores in-frame clones only, minus some. The data show 500,000 to 800,000 clones, under 15% seen once. Sample: naive CD4+ T cells from blood. These receptors all come from a man younger than 40 with type 1 diabetes.

This clone was counted a few times. This chain links TRBV6-6 with TRBJ1-4; D call uncertain. The germline CDR1 and CDR2 sequences are MNHNY and SVGAGI (reference sequence). This CDR3 has 13 residues. V lost 6 bases to trimming and J lost 0 bases, with 5 bases between them. CDR3 in DNA: TGTGCCAGCAGGTACACAACTAATGAAAAACTGTTTTTT. It specifies CASRYTTNEKLFF.

The table lists this clone with a few counts. The V call is TRBV4-3, the J call TRBJ1-1; 8 bases fit TRBD1. The CDR3 has 17 residues. Germline CDR1 and CDR2: LGHNA and YSLEER. Trimming at V came to 3 bases and at J to 2 bases, leaving 11 bases not matched to a gene. The CDR3 coding sequence is TGCGCCAGCAGCCAGCAACCCGGGACAGGTGTCAACACTGAAGCTTTCTTT. Residues: CASSQQPGTGVNTEAFF.

This sequence joins TRBV11-3 and TRBJ2-5; D is possibly TRBD2 (5 bases). The CDR3 is 13 residues long. Germline V gene lookup returns CDR1 SGHNT and CDR2 YENEEA. The V end was cut by 3 bases, the J end by 5 bases, with 10 bases between. CDR3 amino acids: CASSLRVTETQYF. CDR3 in DNA: TGTGCCAGCAGCTTGCGGGTTACGGAGACCCAGTACTTC.

This chain links TRBV28 with TRBJ2-3; 7 positions agree with TRBD1. Unmatched junction bases numbered 11, after V lost 5 bases and J lost 3 bases. The V gene's germline CDR1 is MDHEN and CDR2 SYDVKM. CDR3 length equals 16 residues. The CDR3 sequence is CASSPTGQSRTDTQYF. Written as DNA, the CDR3 is TGTGCCAGCAGTCCTACGGGACAGTCAAGAACAGATACGCAGTATTTT.

This sequence joins TRBV6-5 and TRBJ1-2, with 9 nucleotides matching TRBD1. The CDR3 loop spans 15 amino acids. The V gene's germline CDR1 is MNHEY and CDR2 SVGAGI. Losses at the gene ends were 2 bases for V and 3 bases for J; bases not matched to a gene: 4. The CDR3 reads CASSYPGQGHYGYTF. CDR3 in DNA: TGTGCCAGCAGTTACCCGGGACAGGGTCACTATGGCTACACCTTC.

This clone was detected a few times. The chain recombines TRBV19 with TRBJ1-2, with D possibly being TRBD1 (5 bases). Germline CDR1 LNHDA, CDR2 SQIVND (reference sequence). This CDR3 region has 13 residues. The V end lost 5 bases, the J end lost 5 bases, and 12 bases lay between the germline ends. DNA for the CDR3: TGTGCCAGTAGTTCGGCAGGGCGGTATGGCTACACCTTC. Translated: CASSSAGRYGYTF.

The CDR3 loop is CASSLTTDGYTF. The CDR3 DNA reads as TGTGCCAGCAGCTTAACGACAGATGGCTACACCTTC. The V and J genes are TRBV7-2 and TRBJ1-2; TRBD1 might be the D (5 bases). CDR3 length equals 12 residues. The germline gives CDR1 SGHTA, CDR2 FQGNSA. Between the trimmed V and J ends, which lost 2 bases and 6 bases, there was a span of 7 bases.

The chain uses TRBV25-1 and TRBJ2-3, with 8 positions matching TRBD2. Germline V gives CDR1 MGHDK, CDR2 SYGVNS. V lost 1 base and J lost 1; bases outside the gene matches: 4. The CDR3 spans 16 residues. CDR3: CASSEFTAGGTDTQYF. CDR3 DNA sequence: TGTGCCAGCAGTGAATTTACAGCGGGGGGCACAGATACGCAGTATTTT. The full variable domain, its missing parts supplied by reference TRBV25-1 and TRBJ2-3, is EADIYQTPRYLVIGTGKKITLECSQTMGHDKMYWYQQDPGMELHLIHYSYGVNSTEKGDLSSESTVSRIRTEHFPLTLESARPSHTSQYLCASSEFTAGGTDTQYFGPGTRLTVL.